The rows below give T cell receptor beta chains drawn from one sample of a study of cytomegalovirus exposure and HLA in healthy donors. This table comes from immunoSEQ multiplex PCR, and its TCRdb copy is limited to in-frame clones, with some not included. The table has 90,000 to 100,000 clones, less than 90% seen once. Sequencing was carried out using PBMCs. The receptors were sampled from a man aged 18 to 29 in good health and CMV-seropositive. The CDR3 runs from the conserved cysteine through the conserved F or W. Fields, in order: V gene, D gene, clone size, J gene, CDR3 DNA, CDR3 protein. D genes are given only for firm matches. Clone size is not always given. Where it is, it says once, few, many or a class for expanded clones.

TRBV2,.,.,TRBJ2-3,TGTGCCAGCAGTCGCCCGGAGTTCGAATCGAATACGCAGTATTTT,CASSRPEFESNTQYF
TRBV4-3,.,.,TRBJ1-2,TGCGCCAGCAGCAGGGGGACGGGTAACTATGGCTACACCTTC,CASSRGTGNYGYTF
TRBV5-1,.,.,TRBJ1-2,TGCGCCAGCAGAATAGAAGGCAGGGACTTTAATGGCTACACCTTC,CASRIEGRDFNGYTF
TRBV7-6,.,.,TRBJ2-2,TGTGCCAGCAGCTTAGGTGGGGGAGGAGCCGGGGAGCTGTTTTTT,CASSLGGGGAGELFF
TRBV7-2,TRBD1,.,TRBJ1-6,TGTGCCAGCAGCTCGGACAGGGCGACACCCCTCCACTTT,CASSSDRATPLHF
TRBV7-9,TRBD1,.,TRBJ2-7,TGTGCCAGCAGCTTAGCCAGTTTCGGGACAGGGGACTACGAGCAGTACTTC,CASSLASFGTGDYEQYF
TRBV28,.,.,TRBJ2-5,TGTGCCAGCAGTTTTTACGCGGCGTACCAAGAGACCCAGTACTTC,CASSFYAAYQETQYF
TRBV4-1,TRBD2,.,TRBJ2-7,TGCGCCAGCAGCCAAGGAGCGGGGTTCTACGAGCAGTACTTC,CASSQGAGFYEQYF
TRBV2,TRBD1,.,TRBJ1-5,TGTGCCAGCAGCGAGACAGGGGGCTATCGCAATCAGCCCCAGCATTTT,CASSETGGYRNQPQHF
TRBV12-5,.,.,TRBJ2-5,TGTGCTAGTACCCAGGGGATGGGTGGAGAGACCCAGTACTTC,CASTQGMGGETQYF
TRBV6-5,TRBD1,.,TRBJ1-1,TGTGCCAGCAGTTACTCGTCTCAGGGGGACACTGAAGCTTTCTTT,CASSYSSQGDTEAFF
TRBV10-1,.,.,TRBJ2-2,TGCGCCGGGATTCAGGGGACGAACACCGGGGAGCTGTTTTTT,CAGIQGTNTGELFF
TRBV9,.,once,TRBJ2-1,TGTGCCAGCAGCGTAGGAGGTAGTTCGTATGAGCAGTTCTTC,CASSVGGSSYEQFF
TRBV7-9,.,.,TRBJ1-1,TGTGCCAGCAGCTTAGCGCCAGGCAGCTTGAACACTGAAGCTTTCTTT,CASSLAPGSLNTEAFF
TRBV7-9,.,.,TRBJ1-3,TGTGCCAGCAGCTTACTAGGGGCAGATGGAAACACCATATATTTT,CASSLLGADGNTIYF
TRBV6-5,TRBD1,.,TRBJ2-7,TGTGCCAGCAGTCCGACAGGGAACCAGGCACGGCAGTACTTC,CASSPTGNQARQYF
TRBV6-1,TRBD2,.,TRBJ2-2,TGTGCCAGCAGTGAAGAGGCGGGGGGGCTCGGGGAGCTGTTTTTT,CASSEEAGGLGELFF
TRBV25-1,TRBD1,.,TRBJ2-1,TGTGCCAGCAGCCGGACAGGGTCAAATGAGCAGTTCTTC,CASSRTGSNEQFF
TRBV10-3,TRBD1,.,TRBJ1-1,TGTGCCGCGGCGGGACAGTTGAACACTGAAGCTTTCTTT,CAAAGQLNTEAFF
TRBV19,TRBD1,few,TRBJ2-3,TGTGCCAGTAGCTCCGGGACAGGGTCAGATACGCAGTATTTT,CASSSGTGSDTQYF
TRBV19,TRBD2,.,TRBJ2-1,TGTGCCAGCGAAGGGACTAGCGGGAGTTATAATGAGCAGTTCTTC,CASEGTSGSYNEQFF
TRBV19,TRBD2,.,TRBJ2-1,TGTGCCAGTAGTATACGGACTAGCGGGCGATACAATGAGCAGTTCTTC,CASSIRTSGRYNEQFF
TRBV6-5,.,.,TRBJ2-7,TGTGCCAGCAGTTACGCGACAGTTTCCGAGCAGTACTTC,CASSYATVSEQYF
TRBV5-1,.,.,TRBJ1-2,TGCGCCAGCAGCAAGGACTTCTCAAGCTATGGCTACACCTTC,CASSKDFSSYGYTF